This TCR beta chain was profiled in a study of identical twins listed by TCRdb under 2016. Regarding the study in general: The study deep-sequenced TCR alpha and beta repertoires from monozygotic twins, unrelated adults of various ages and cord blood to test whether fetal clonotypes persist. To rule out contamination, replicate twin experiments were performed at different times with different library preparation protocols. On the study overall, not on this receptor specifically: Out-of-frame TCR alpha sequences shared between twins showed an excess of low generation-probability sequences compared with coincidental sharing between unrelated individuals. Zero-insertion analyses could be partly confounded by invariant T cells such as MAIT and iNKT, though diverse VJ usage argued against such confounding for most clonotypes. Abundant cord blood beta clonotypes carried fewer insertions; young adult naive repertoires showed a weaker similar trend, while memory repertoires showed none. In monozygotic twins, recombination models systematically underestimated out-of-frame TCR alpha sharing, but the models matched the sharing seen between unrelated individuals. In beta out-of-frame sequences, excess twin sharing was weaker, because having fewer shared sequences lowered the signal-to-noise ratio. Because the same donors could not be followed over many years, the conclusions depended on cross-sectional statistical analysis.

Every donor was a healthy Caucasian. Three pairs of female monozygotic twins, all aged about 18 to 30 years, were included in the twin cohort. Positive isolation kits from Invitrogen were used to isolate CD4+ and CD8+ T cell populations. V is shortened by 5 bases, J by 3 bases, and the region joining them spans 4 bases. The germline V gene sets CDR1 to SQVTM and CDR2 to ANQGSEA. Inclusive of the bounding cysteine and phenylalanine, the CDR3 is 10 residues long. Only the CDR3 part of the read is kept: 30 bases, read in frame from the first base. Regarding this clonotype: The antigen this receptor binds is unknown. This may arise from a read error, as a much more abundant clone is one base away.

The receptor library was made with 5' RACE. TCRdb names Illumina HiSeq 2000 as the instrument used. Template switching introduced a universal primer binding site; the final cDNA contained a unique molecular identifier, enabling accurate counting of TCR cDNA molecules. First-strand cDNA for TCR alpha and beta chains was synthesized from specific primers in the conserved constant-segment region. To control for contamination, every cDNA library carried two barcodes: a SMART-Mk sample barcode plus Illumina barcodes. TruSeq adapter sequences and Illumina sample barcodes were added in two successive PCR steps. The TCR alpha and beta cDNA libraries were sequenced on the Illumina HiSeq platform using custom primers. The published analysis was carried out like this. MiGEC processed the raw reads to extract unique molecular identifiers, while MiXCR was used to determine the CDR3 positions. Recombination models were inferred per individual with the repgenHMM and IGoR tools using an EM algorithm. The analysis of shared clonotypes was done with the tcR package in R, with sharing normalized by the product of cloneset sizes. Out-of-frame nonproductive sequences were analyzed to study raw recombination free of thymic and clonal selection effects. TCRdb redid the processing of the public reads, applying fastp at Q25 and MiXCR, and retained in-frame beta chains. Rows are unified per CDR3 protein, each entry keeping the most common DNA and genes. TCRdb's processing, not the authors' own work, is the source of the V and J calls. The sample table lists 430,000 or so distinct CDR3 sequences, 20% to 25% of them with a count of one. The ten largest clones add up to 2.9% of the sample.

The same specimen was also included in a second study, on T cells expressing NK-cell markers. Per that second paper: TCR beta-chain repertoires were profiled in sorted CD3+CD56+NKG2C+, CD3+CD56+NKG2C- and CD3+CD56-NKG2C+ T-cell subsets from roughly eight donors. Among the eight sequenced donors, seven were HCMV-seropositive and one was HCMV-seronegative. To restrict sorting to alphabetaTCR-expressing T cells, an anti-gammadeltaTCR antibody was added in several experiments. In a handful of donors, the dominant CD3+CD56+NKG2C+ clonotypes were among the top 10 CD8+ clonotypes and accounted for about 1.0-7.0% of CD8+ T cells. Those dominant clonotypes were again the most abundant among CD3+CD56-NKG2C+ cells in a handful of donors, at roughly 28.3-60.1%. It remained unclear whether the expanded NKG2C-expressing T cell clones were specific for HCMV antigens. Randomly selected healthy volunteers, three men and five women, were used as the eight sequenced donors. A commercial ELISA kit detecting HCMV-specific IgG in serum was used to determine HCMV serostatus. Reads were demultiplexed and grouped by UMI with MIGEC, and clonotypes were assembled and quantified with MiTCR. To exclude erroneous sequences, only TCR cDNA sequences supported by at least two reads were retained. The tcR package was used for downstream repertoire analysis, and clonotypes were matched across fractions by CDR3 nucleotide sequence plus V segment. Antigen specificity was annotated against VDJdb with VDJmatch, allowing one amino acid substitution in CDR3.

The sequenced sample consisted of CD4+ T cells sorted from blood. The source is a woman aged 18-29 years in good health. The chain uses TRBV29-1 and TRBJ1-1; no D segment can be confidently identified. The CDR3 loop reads CSVQDTEAFF. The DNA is TGCAGCGTTCAGGACACTGAAGCTTTCTTT.